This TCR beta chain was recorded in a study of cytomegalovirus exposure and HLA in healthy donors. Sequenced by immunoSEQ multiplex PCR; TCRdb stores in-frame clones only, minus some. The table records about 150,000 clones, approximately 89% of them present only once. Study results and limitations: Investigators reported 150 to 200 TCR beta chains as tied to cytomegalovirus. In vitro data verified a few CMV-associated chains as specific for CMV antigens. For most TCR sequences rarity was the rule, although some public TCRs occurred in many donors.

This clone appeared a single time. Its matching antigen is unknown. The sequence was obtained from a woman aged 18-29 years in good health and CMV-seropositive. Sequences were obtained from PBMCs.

Here the CDR3 reads CASSVTGAPNEKLFF. The CDR3 nucleotides are TGTGCCAGCAGTGTCACAGGGGCTCCTAATGAAAAACTGTTTTTT. This chain joins TRBV27 and TRBJ1-4, with 7 bases fitting TRBD1. Germline trimming cut 5 bases from V and 3 bases from J; bases unmatched to any gene: 6. This CDR3 spans 15 amino acids. Germline CDR1 reads MNHEY; CDR2 reads SMNVEV (reference sequence).